The 14 T cell receptor beta chains listed next were all sequenced from one sample in a study of shared clonotypes between healthy human individuals. The method was immunoSEQ multiplex PCR; TCRdb's version includes in-frame clones alone and lacks a portion of them. The profile covers some 630,000 clones, with 60% to 80% appearing a single time and around 1.8% taken by the ten largest. Sequenced input: memory CD4+ T cells sorted from blood. The subset: CD45RA-negative fraction. Receptors originate from a woman between 25 and 40 years old in good health.

The chain combines TRBV5-1 with TRBJ1-4; 10 bases are a match to TRBD1. This CDR3 is built from 14 residues. Trimming took 4 bases from V and 12 from J; bases not matched to a gene: 9. Looked up from germline, CDR1 is SGHRS and CDR2 is YFSETQ. The CDR3 DNA reads TGCGCCAGCAGCCCGGGGACAGGGGATAGGGAACTGTTTTTT. Encoded protein: CASSPGTGDRELFF.

The chain uses TRBV29-1 and TRBJ1-4, with D possibly matching TRBD1 (5 bases). Deletions cut 6 bases from V and 5 bases from J, with 19 bases between. Per germline, CDR1 SQVTM and CDR2 ANQGSEA. The CDR3 runs to 15 residues. CDR3 sequence: CSVWMWDGKNEKLFF. CDR3 DNA: TGCAGCGTCTGGATGTGGGACGGAAAAAATGAAAAACTGTTTTTT.

Remarks on this clone: Other DNA sequences in this specimen translate into the identical CDR3. The chain joins TRBV19 to TRBJ2-1, with a weak D call TRBD2 (5 bases). Trimming removed 5 bases from V and 1 base from J, with 12 bases in between. The germline gives CDR1 LNHDA, CDR2 SQIVND (reference sequence). The CDR3 has 15 amino acids. DNA of the CDR3: TGTGCCAGTAGTGGTATAGGGAGTTCCTACAATGAGCAGTTCTTC. Residues: CASSGIGSSYNEQFF.

V gene TRBV6-5 combines with J gene TRBJ2-7; 8 bases are shared with TRBD2. V was clipped by 0 bases and J by 4 bases; unmatched bases: 5. In germline, CDR1 is MNHEY, CDR2 SVGAGI. This CDR3 has 15 residues. CDR3 in amino acids: CASSYSHLAGYEQYF. CDR3 in DNA: TGTGCCAGCAGTTACTCCCATCTAGCGGGTTACGAGCAGTACTTC.

Only a few counts were recorded for this clone. J is TRBJ1-1 and V is TRBV10-3; the D gene is possibly TRBD1 (6 bases). V shed 10 bases and J shed 2 bases, with 17 bases lying between them. From germline, CDR1 is ENHRY and CDR2 SYGVKD. The CDR3 spans 14 residues. The CDR3 nucleotides are TGTGCCAGCCGGCCGAGGACAGATAACACTGAAGCTTTCTTT. Its protein product is CASRPRTDNTEAFF.

The chain links TRBV7-2 to TRBJ1-5; D might be TRBD1 (5 bases). V was clipped by 5 bases and J by 0 bases, with 20 bases between them. Germline V gene sequence: CDR1 SGHTA, CDR2 FQGNSA. This CDR3 is built from 18 residues. The CDR3 nucleotides read TGTGCCAGCAGCCGATCTCCAGGGAGTTTGACTAGCAATCAGCCCCAGCATTTT. Its protein product is CASSRSPGSLTSNQPQHF.

The V gene is TRBV28, the J gene TRBJ2-4; D unclear. This CDR3 is 13 amino acids long. Germline CDR1 is MDHEN and CDR2 is SYDVKM. V dropped 2 bases and J dropped 8 bases, with 10 bases sitting between them. This CDR3 reads CASSLVQKDIQYF. The CDR3 coding sequence is TGTGCCAGCAGTTTAGTCCAGAAGGACATTCAGTACTTC.

This clone is a singleton in its sample. The chain links TRBV7-2 to TRBJ1-1; D call uncertain. The CDR3 covers 14 residues. The V end lost 2 bases, the J end lost 2 bases, and 9 bases lay between the germline ends. Germline V gene data show CDR1 as SGHTA and CDR2 as FQGNSA. In DNA form, the CDR3 reads TGTGCCAGCAGCTTATCCCCCGTTAACACTGAAGCTTTCTTT. This sequence encodes CASSLSPVNTEAFF.

This clone was counted between two and nine times. The CDR3, as DNA: TGTGCCAGCAGCTTCTTGGGTATGAACACTGAAGCTTTCTTT. Its translation: CASSFLGMNTEAFF. The chain joins TRBV5-6 to TRBJ1-1; D not resolved. V was pared by 2 bases and J by 0 bases, with 8 bases between. CDR1 is SGHDT, CDR2 YYEEEE, per germline. The CDR3 loop spans 14 amino acids.

The J gene is TRBJ2-3, the V gene TRBV2; 12 bases are shared with TRBD2. V dropped 5 bases and J dropped 5; count of bases not matched to a gene: 5. The germline CDR1 and CDR2 sequences are SNHLY and FYNNEI. The CDR3 covers 15 residues. The CDR3 region is CASSRLAGVLDTQYF. CDR3 bases: TGTGCCAGCAGTAGACTAGCGGGAGTTTTAGATACGCAGTATTTT.

The CDR3 nucleotides are TGCGCCAGCAGCACCCAGGGGGCTGGCACTGAAGCTTTCTTT. It translates to CASSTQGAGTEAFF. V is TRBV5-1 and J is TRBJ1-1, with TRBD1 matching 8 bases. CDR1 and CDR2 from the germline V gene are SGHRS and YFSETQ. CDR3 length: 14 amino acids. J was trimmed by 4 bases and V by 4 bases; bases with no gene match: 6.

The chain couples TRBV28 to TRBJ2-7; a possible D gene is TRBD1 (7 bases). V lost 2 bases and J 3 bases, leaving 14 bases between the germline ends. The CDR3 extends over 15 amino acids. Germline loops: CDR1 MDHEN, CDR2 SYDVKM. The CDR3 region is CASSLGPGGIYEQYF. The CDR3 region has the DNA TGTGCCAGCAGTTTAGGGCCAGGGGGGATCTACGAGCAGTACTTC.

This chain joins TRBV29-1 and TRBJ2-3; possibly TRBD2 for D (6 bases). In germline, CDR1 is SQVTM, CDR2 ANQGSEA. Trimming shortened V by 7 bases and J by 0 bases, and 14 bases separated the two germline ends. This CDR3 has 14 residues. The CDR3 DNA is TGCAGCGGGGATGGCGGGGCTAGCACAGATACGCAGTATTTT. As protein: CSGDGGASTDTQYF.

This sequence joins TRBV5-3 and TRBJ2-2, with 10 bases that match TRBD1. TRBV5-3 is placed among ORFs of uncertain function. With V trimmed by 4 bases and J by 0 bases, 3 bases remained unmatched. The CDR3 runs 16 residues. The CDR3 bases are TGTGCCAGAAGCGCGGACAGGGGGACGAACACCGGGGAGCTGTTTTTT. Translated: CARSADRGTNTGELFF.